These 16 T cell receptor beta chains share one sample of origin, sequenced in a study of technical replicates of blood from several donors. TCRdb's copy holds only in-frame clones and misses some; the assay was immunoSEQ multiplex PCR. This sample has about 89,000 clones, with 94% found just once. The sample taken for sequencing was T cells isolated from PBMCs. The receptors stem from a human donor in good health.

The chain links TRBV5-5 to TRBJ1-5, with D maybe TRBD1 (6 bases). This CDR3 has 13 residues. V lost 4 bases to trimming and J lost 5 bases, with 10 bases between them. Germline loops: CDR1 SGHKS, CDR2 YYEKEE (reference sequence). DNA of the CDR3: TGTGCCAGCAGCCCATCAGGGGATCAGCCCCAGCATTTT. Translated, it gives CASSPSGDQPQHF.

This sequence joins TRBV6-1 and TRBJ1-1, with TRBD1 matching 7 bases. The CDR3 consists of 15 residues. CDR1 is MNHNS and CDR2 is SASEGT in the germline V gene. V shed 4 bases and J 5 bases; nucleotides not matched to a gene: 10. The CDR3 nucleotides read TGTGCCAGCAGTGCAGGGGGTGAGCCCCCAACTGAAGCTTTCTTT. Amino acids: CASSAGGEPPTEAFF.

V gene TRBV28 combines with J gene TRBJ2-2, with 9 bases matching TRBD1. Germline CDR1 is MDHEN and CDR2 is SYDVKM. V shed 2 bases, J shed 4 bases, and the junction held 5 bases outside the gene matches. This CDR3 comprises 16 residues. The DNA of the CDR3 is TGTGCCAGCAGTTTACATGGACAGGGGCGCACCGGGGAGCTGTTTTTT. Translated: CASSLHGQGRTGELFF.

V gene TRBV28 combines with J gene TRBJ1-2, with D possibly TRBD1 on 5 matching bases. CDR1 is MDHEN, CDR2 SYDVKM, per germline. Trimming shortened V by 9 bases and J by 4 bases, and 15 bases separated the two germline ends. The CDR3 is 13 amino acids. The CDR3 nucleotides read TGTGCCAGTCGTCGGGGCGGGGGCTATGGCTACACCTTC. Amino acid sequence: CASRRGGGYGYTF.

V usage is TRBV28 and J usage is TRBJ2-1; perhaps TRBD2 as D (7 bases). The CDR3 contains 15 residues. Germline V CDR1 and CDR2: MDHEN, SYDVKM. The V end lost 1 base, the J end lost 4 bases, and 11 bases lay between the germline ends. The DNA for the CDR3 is TGTGCCAGCAGTTTATCGGGGGGCCTTTACAATGAGCAGTTCTTC. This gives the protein CASSLSGGLYNEQFF. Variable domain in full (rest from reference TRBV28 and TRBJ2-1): DVKVTQSSRYLVKRTGEKVFLECVQDMDHENMFWYRQDPGLGLRLIYFSYDVKMKEKGDIPEGYSVSREKKERFSLILESASTNQTSMYLCASSLSGGLYNEQFFGPGTRLTVL.

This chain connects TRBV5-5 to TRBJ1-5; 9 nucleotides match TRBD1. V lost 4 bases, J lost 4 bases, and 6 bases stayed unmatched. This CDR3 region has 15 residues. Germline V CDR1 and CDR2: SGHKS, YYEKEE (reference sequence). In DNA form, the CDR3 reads TGTGCCAGCAGCCCACGGACAGGGGCAAATCAGCCCCAGCATTTT. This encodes CASSPRTGANQPQHF.

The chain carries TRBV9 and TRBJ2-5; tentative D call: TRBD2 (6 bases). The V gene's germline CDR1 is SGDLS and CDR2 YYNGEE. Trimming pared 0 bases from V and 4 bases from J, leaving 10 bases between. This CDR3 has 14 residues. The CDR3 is CASSVAGLGETQYF. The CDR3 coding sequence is TGTGCCAGCAGCGTAGCGGGACTCGGAGAGACCCAGTACTTC.

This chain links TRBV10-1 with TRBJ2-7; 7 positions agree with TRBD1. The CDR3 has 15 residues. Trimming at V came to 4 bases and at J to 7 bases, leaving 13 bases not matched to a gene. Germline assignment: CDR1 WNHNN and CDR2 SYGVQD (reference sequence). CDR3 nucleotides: TGCGCCAGCAGTGGGAGGCAGGGGGTTTCGCGGGAGCAGTACTTC. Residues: CASSGRQGVSREQYF.

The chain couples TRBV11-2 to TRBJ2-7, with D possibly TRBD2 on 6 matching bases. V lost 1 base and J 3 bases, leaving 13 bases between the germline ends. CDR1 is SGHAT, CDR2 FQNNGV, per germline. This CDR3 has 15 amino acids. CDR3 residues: CASSLAIGSGYEQYF. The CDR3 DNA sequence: TGTGCCAGCAGCTTAGCGATAGGTAGCGGCTACGAGCAGTACTTC.

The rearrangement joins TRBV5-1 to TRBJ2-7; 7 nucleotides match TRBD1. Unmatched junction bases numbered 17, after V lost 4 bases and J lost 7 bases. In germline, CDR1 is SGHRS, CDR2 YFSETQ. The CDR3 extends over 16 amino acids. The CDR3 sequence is CASSVTGVLGSTEQYF. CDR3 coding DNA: TGCGCCAGCAGCGTCACAGGGGTCCTAGGATCGACGGAGCAGTACTTC.

CDR3 coding DNA: TGCGCCAGCAGCTGGGAGGGGATGTACACTGAAGCTTTCTTT. Its protein product is CASSWEGMYTEAFF. The chain links TRBV5-1 to TRBJ1-1; D might be TRBD1 (5 bases). The length of the CDR3 is 14 residues. The germline CDR1 and CDR2 sequences are SGHRS and YFSETQ. V was clipped by 3 bases and J by 3 bases, with 12 bases between them.

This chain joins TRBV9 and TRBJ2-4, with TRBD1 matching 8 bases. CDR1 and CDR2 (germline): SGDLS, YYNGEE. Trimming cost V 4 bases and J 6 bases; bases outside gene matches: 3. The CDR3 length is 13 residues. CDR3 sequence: CASSTGGSNIQYF. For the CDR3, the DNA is TGTGCCAGCAGCACAGGGGGGTCAAACATTCAGTACTTC.

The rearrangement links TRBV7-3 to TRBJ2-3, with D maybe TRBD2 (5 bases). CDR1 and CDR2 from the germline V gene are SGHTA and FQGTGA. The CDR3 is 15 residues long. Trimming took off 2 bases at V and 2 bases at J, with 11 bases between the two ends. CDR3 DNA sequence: TGTGCCAGCAGCTTATTTGGCGGGTTCACAGATACGCAGTATTTT. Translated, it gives CASSLFGGFTDTQYF.

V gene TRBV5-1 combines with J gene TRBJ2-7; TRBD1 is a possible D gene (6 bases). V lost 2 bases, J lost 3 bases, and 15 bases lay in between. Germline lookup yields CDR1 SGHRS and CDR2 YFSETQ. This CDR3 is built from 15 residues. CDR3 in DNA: TGCGCCAGCAGCTTAGGTAGGACAGAAATCTACGAGCAGTACTTC. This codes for CASSLGRTEIYEQYF.

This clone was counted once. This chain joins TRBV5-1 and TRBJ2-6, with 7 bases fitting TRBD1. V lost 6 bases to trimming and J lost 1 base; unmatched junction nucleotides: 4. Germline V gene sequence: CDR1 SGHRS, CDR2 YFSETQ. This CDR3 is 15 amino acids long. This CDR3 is CASKEGASGANVLTF. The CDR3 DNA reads TGCGCCAGCAAAGAGGGGGCTTCTGGGGCCAACGTCCTGACTTTC.

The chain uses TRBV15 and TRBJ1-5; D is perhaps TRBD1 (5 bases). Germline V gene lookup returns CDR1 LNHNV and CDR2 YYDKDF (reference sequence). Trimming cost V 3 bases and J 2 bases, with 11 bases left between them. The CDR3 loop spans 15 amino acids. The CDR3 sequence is CATSSLTGGNQPQHF. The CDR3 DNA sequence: TGTGCCACCAGCAGCCTCACGGGGGGCAATCAGCCCCAGCATTTT.